This paragraph reports one TCR beta chain. What it recognizes is unknown. This specimen comes from a study of identical twins. Study-wide points: Analyses of zero insertions could be partly confounded by invariant MAIT and iNKT cells.

V was clipped by 5 bases and J by 2 bases, with 15 bases between them. This CDR3 region has 15 residues. CDR1 is SGHRS and CDR2 is YFSETQ in the germline V gene. TCRdb reprocessed the 5' RACE reads via MiXCR and lists one record per CDR3 protein. The profile shows approximately 590,000 distinct CDR3 sequences, roughly 9.5% of them singletons. The data also belong to a second study, concerning yellow fever vaccine responses in identical twins.

This receptor was taken from a woman aged 18-30 years in good health. The chain couples TRBV5-1 to TRBJ2-3; weak D call: TRBD2 (6 bases). Sequenced: PBMCs. CDR3 DNA sequence: TGCGCCAGCAGGCCCCGGGGACTTTTCACAGATACGCAGTATTTT. Its translation is CASRPRGLFTDTQYF. Variable domain in full (rest from reference TRBV5-1 and TRBJ2-3): KAGVTQTPRYLIKTRGQQVTLSCSPISGHRSVSWYQQTPGQGLQFLFEYFSETQRNKGNFPGRFSGRQFSNSRSEMNVSTLELGDSALYLCASRPRGLFTDTQYFGPGTRLTVL.